This paragraph reports one TCR beta chain. Its specificity is not known. The data are from a study of T cell clones after liver transplantation. For the study at large: TCRbeta sequencing after a pre-transplant mixed lymphocyte reaction identified graft-donor-reactive clones, later tracked in post-transplant blood. Subjects received no induction therapy and standard immunosuppression until randomization at 12-24 months post-transplant. General study points: Small, mixed patient groups and varying post-transplant times limit these conclusions. Circulating graft-donor-reactive CD4 TCRbeta sequences fell significantly post-transplant in most of the 8 subjects.

Germline CDR1 reads LNHNV; CDR2 reads YYDKDF (reference sequence). Trimming cost V 0 bases and J 5 bases; bases outside gene matches: 4. This CDR3 spans 16 amino acids. TCRdb keeps only in-frame clones here, not all; method: immunoSEQ multiplex PCR. The table includes roughly 100,000 clones, approximately 79% detected once. This rearrangement joins TRBV15 to TRBJ1-3, with TRBD1 identical over 10 bases. The sample here was CD4+ T cells from blood, taken approximately 43 months after liver transplant. This clonotype was obtained from a human patient who received a liver transplant. Some T cells may be graft donor cells. In nucleotides, the CDR3 is TGTGCCACCAGCAGAGATCGGGGACAGGGGCGAAACACCATATATTTT. Its translation is CATSRDRGQGRNTIYF.